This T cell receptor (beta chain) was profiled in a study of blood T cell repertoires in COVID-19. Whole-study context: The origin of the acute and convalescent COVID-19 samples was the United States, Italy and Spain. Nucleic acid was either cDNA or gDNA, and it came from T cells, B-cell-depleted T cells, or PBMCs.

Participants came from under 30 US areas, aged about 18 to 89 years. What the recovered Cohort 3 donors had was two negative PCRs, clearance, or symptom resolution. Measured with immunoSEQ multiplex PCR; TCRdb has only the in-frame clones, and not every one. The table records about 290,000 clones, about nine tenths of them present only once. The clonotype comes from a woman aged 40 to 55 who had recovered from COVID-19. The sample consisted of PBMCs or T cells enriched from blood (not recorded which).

CDR3 loop: CASSLETAGYGYTF. The CDR3 nucleotides are TGCGCCAGCAGCTTGGAGACCGCGGGGTATGGCTACACCTTC. This chain links TRBV5-1 with TRBJ1-2; D call uncertain. The germline V and J ends were trimmed by 0 bases and 5 bases, with 11 bases remaining between them. The length of the CDR3 is 14 residues. Per the germline V gene, CDR1 is SGHRS and CDR2 is YFSETQ.